This T cell receptor beta chain was captured in a study of CD8 T cells in Susac syndrome. Across the study: Active disease was present in over 5 of the sequenced Susac syndrome patients, whereas roughly eight of them were in remission. Whole-study findings and limits: It was in TEMRA cells and active patients that Susac CD8+ clonal expansion peaked.

Germline V CDR1 and CDR2: MGHDK, SYGVNS. V was clipped by 4 bases and J by 7 bases; unmatched bases: 3. The CDR3 has 12 amino acids. Turning to this clonotype: The antigen remains unidentified.

RNA in amounts of roughly 0.45 to 1 ug was reverse transcribed with random hexamers. A multiplex approach, immunoSEQ multiplex PCR, amplified TCR beta CDR3 across 54 Vbeta and 13 Jbeta. TCRdb passed the immunoSEQ multiplex PCR reads through MiXCR, listing each CDR3 protein once. The sample consists of roughly 88,000 distinct CDR3 sequences, roughly 96% of them appearing once. CD8+ and CD4+ blood T cells underwent TCR beta sequencing. The genes are TRBV25-1 and TRBJ1-1; the match to TRBD1 covers 7 bases. The specimen was CD8+ T cells from PBMCs. The TCR comes from a human donor with Susac syndrome. The CDR3 is CASSVGGSEAFF. The DNA of the CDR3 is TGTGCCAGCAGTGTAGGGGGCAGTGAAGCTTTCTTT. The whole variable domain, filled in from reference TRBV25-1 and TRBJ1-1, reads EADIYQTPRYLVIGTGKKITLECSQTMGHDKMYWYQQDPGMELHLIHYSYGVNSTEKGDLSSESTVSRIRTEHFPLTLESARPSHTSQYLCASSVGGSEAFFGQGTRLTVV.